These 20 T cell receptor beta chains were all obtained from the same sample, sequenced in a study of blood T cell repertoires in COVID-19. Some clones are missing from TCRdb's copy, which holds only in-frame ones; the method was immunoSEQ multiplex PCR. This sample yields some 87,000 clones, of which 80% are seen a single time; roughly 8.2% belongs to the top ten. The sequenced material came from peripheral blood. The receptor source for this set is a man aged 50 to 60 who had recovered from COVID-19.

V gene TRBV19 combines with J gene TRBJ2-3, with 10 bases identical to TRBD2. This CDR3 is built from 16 residues. CDR1 and CDR2 (germline): LNHDA, SQIVND (reference sequence). V dropped 6 bases and J dropped 4; count of bases not matched to a gene: 10. The CDR3 DNA follows: TGTGCCAGTAGGCGGCAAGCGGGGGGGAAACCAGATACGCAGTATTTT. As protein: CASRRQAGGKPDTQYF.

This clone came up a few times. The chain has TRBV12-2 and TRBJ2-3; no check of the table's D call, TRBD2, against the DNA was made. TRBV12-2 is listed as a pseudogene. This CDR3 has 15 amino acids. In DNA, the CDR3 is TGTGCAAGTCGCCCCCAGCGGGGAGGCACAGATACGCAGTATTTT. It is translated as CASRPQRGGTDTQYF.

CDR3 region: CASSLQGRSGELFF. CDR3 DNA: TGTGCCAGCAGCCTCCAGGGCCGATCCGGGGAGCTGTTTTTT. The rearrangement joins TRBV7-2 to TRBJ2-2, with D perhaps matching TRBD1 (5 bases). In germline, CDR1 is SGHTA, CDR2 FQGNSA. V shed 5 bases and J shed 6 bases, with 13 bases lying between them. The CDR3 length is 14 residues.

This chain joins TRBV6-1 and TRBJ1-6; TRBD1 agrees at 9 bases. CDR3 length: 17 residues. The J segment lost 13 bases and the V segment lost 4 bases, leaving 17 bases of the junction unmatched. Per the germline V gene, CDR1 is MNHNS and CDR2 is SASEGT. CDR3 in DNA: TGTGCCAGCAGTGTACCCCCAGGGCGCGGGACAGGGAGTCCCCTCCACTTT. Translating it yields CASSVPPGRGTGSPLHF.

The chain links TRBV28 to TRBJ2-2, with 7 bases lining up with TRBD2. This CDR3 has 16 residues. CDR1 and CDR2 from the germline V gene are MDHEN and SYDVKM. Trimming at V came to 3 bases and at J to 1 base, leaving 5 bases not matched to a gene. CDR3 bases: TGTGCCAGCAGTTTGAGGGGAGGGGTGAACACCGGGGAGCTGTTTTTT. Translation: CASSLRGGVNTGELFF. The entire variable domain, with the rest obtained from reference TRBV28 and TRBJ2-2, is as follows: DVKVTQSSRYLVKRTGEKVFLECVQDMDHENMFWYRQDPGLGLRLIYFSYDVKMKEKGDIPEGYSVSREKKERFSLILESASTNQTSMYLCASSLRGGVNTGELFFGEGSRLTVL.

The chain combines TRBV9 with TRBJ2-4; 9 bases fit TRBD1. Germline CDR1 is SGDLS and CDR2 is YYNGEE. This CDR3 has 14 residues. V was pared by 0 bases and J by 7 bases, with 2 bases of the junction left unmatched. CDR3 coding DNA: TGTGCCAGCAGCGTAGAGGACAGGGGTAACATTCAGTACTTC. This encodes CASSVEDRGNIQYF.

The chain links TRBV5-1 to TRBJ2-7; the D gene is possibly TRBD2 (6 bases). V was cut by 0 bases and J by 12 bases, with 16 bases left in between. CDR3 length: 13 residues. Germline lookup yields CDR1 SGHRS and CDR2 YFSETQ. The CDR3 sequence: CASSLAPGAGRYF. The CDR3 DNA is TGCGCCAGCAGCTTGGCCCCGGGAGCGGGTCGGTACTTC. The full variable domain, completed using reference TRBV5-1 and TRBJ2-7, is KAGVTQTPRYLIKTRGQQVTLSCSPISGHRSVSWYQQTPGQGLQFLFEYFSETQRNKGNFPGRFSGRQFSNSRSEMNVSTLELGDSALYLCASSLAPGAGRYFGPGTRLTVT.

The chain joins TRBV19 to TRBJ2-7, with 11 bases that match TRBD2. CDR3 length equals 15 residues. The germline V gene has CDR1 LNHDA and CDR2 SQIVND (reference sequence). V was pared by 7 bases and J by 6 bases, with 11 bases of the junction left unmatched. This CDR3 reads CASTAGLAGSGEQYF. CDR3 nucleotide sequence: TGTGCCAGTACCGCAGGACTAGCGGGTAGCGGCGAGCAGTACTTC. The variable domain in full, completed from reference TRBV19 and TRBJ2-7, reads DGGITQSPKYLFRKEGQNVTLSCEQNLNHDAMYWYRQDPGQGLRLIYYSQIVNDFQKGDIAEGYSVSREKKESFPLTVTSAQKNPTAFYLCASTAGLAGSGEQYFGPGTRLTVT.

The V call is TRBV5-4, the J call TRBJ2-7, with 8 bases aligning to TRBD1. J lost 3 bases, V lost 3 bases, and 8 bases had no gene match. From germline, CDR1 is SGHNT and CDR2 YYREEE (reference sequence). This CDR3 comprises 15 residues. CDR3 nucleotides: TGTGCCAGCAGCTCGCCGCAGGGGGCCCACTACGAGCAGTACTTC. This translates into CASSSPQGAHYEQYF.

The rearrangement uses TRBV30 and TRBJ2-6; D is possibly TRBD1 (6 bases). The ends were cut back, 4 bases at V and 2 bases at J, with 18 bases in the middle. CDR3 length equals 17 residues. The germline V gene encodes CDR1 GTSNPN and CDR2 SVGIG (reference sequence). The CDR3 DNA follows: TGTGCCTGGAAGTCCGGGACAACCCTCGCTGGGGCCAACGTCCTGACTTTC. This gives the protein CAWKSGTTLAGANVLTF. Full variable domain (remainder filled in from reference TRBV30 and TRBJ2-6): SQTIHQWPATLVQPVGSPLSLECTVEGTSNPNLYWYRQAAGRGLQLLFYSVGIGQISSEVPQNLSASRPQDRQFILSSKKLLLSDSGFYLCAWKSGTTLAGANVLTFGAGSRLTVL.

This chain joins TRBV29-1 and TRBJ1-5, with 7 bases aligning to TRBD1. V lost 4 bases and J lost 4; bases outside the gene matches: 4. The CDR3 length is 13 residues. The germline V gene encodes CDR1 SQVTM and CDR2 ANQGSEA. The CDR3, as DNA: TGCAGCGTTGCTGACAGGGCTAATCAGCCCCAGCATTTT. Amino acid sequence: CSVADRANQPQHF.

This clone was observed a few times. V usage is TRBV20-1 and J usage is TRBJ1-2; possible D gene TRBD1, 5 bases. Germline CDR1 and CDR2: DFQATT and SNEGSKA (reference sequence). CDR3 length: 10 residues. The CDR3 nucleotides are TGCCGCCTCGGGGGGTATGGCTACACCTTC. It translates to CRLGGYGYTF.

This sequence joins TRBV18 and TRBJ2-1; no clear D gene. Trimming removed 0 bases from V and 5 bases from J, with 8 bases in between. Germline V CDR1 and CDR2: KGHSH, LQKENI. This CDR3 region has 14 residues. CDR3 nucleotide sequence: TGTGCCAGCTCACCACCGTCCAGTGACAATGAGCAGTTCTTC. It codes for CASSPPSSDNEQFF.

V gene TRBV18 combines with J gene TRBJ1-2; TRBD1 agrees at 9 bases. With 6 bases clipped from V and 3 bases from J, the junction kept 17 bases outside the gene matches. This CDR3 spans 18 amino acids. CDR1 and CDR2 (germline): KGHSH, LQKENI. The CDR3 spells CASSPINTGGALDYGYTF. The CDR3 DNA reads as TGTGCCAGCTCTCCTATAAACACAGGGGGCGCATTGGACTATGGCTACACCTTC.

This chain connects TRBV2 to TRBJ2-2; maybe TRBD2 (6 bases). The ends were cut back, 7 bases at V and 2 bases at J, with 14 bases in the middle. This CDR3 is 15 amino acids long. Per germline, CDR1 SNHLY and CDR2 FYNNEI. As DNA, the CDR3 is TGTGCCAGCACCCTGGGCGGGGTAAACACCGGGGAGCTGTTTTTT. Translated, it gives CASTLGGVNTGELFF. The variable domain in full, completed from reference TRBV2 and TRBJ2-2, reads EPEVTQTPSHQVTQMGQEVILRCVPISNHLYFYWYRQILGQKVEFLVSFYNNEISEKSEIFDDQFSVERPDGSNFTLKIRSTKLEDSAMYFCASTLGGVNTGELFFGEGSRLTVL.

This chain links TRBV6-5 with TRBJ2-1; perhaps TRBD2 as D (5 bases). This CDR3 spans 13 amino acids. Germline loops: CDR1 MNHEY, CDR2 SVGAGI. Trimming cost V 2 bases and J 10 bases, with 12 bases left between them. The CDR3 region is CASSYTRVKEQFF. The DNA for the CDR3 is TGTGCCAGCAGTTACACGAGGGTTAAGGAGCAGTTCTTC.

The V and J genes are TRBV3-1 (or the pseudogene TRBV3-2) and TRBJ2-6, with 14 bases aligning to TRBD2. Trimming cost V 4 bases and J 13 bases; bases outside gene matches: 9. The CDR3 is 16 amino acids. Germline lookup yields CDR1 LGHDT and CDR2 YNNKEL (reference sequence). The CDR3 loop reads CASSRRRTSGGLVLTF. The CDR3, as DNA: TGTGCCAGCAGCCGAAGACGGACTAGCGGGGGGTTAGTCCTGACTTTC.

This chain links TRBV7-9 with TRBJ2-7; TRBD2 aligns across 7 bases. Germline trimming cut 1 base from V and 3 bases from J; bases unmatched to any gene: 12. The CDR3 sequence is 17 residues long. From germline, CDR1 is SEHNR and CDR2 FQNEAQ (reference sequence). CDR3: CASSLGSQRGYHYEQYF. In DNA form, the CDR3 reads TGTGCCAGCAGCTTAGGTTCCCAGCGGGGATACCACTACGAGCAGTACTTC.

This clone showed up many times. This sequence joins TRBV6-4 and TRBJ2-6, with D unclear. CDR3 length: 15 amino acids. Germline V gene lookup returns CDR1 MRHNA and CDR2 SNTAGT. The ends were cut back, 0 bases at V and 0 bases at J, with 3 bases in the middle. The CDR3 sequence is CASSDSSSGANVLTF. The CDR3 DNA is TGTGCCAGCAGTGACTCGAGCTCTGGGGCCAACGTCCTGACTTTC.

The rearrangement joins TRBV19 to TRBJ1-2; TRBD1 matches 8 bases. Germline V gives CDR1 LNHDA, CDR2 SQIVND (reference sequence). The CDR3 sequence is 14 residues long. V dropped 6 bases and J dropped 5; count of bases not matched to a gene: 8. DNA of the CDR3: TGTGCCAGTAGCCTCGCAGGGGGCGCTTATGGCTACACCTTC. It yields the protein CASSLAGGAYGYTF.